The 8 T cell receptor beta chains given below trace back to one sample, sequenced in a study of blood T cell repertoires in COVID-19. Only in-frame clones appear in the TCRdb table, and some are missing; sequencing was by immunoSEQ multiplex PCR. The sample consists of under 300,000 clones, around 86% of them appearing once. The sequenced sample consisted of peripheral blood. These receptors were collected from a man in his fifties or sixties with acute or convalescent COVID-19.

This rearrangement joins TRBV19 to TRBJ1-1; 9 bases match TRBD1. CDR3 length equals 14 residues. The V and J ends lost 5 bases and 5 bases, in that order; junction bases with no gene match: 6. The V gene's germline CDR1 is LNHDA and CDR2 SQIVND (reference sequence). The CDR3 DNA reads TGTGCCAGTAGTCCGGGACAGGGTAGGACTGAAGCTTTCTTT. Translating gives CASSPGQGRTEAFF.

This chain links TRBV10-1 with TRBJ2-7, with 7 bases matching TRBD1. With V trimmed by 4 bases and J by 0 bases, 3 bases remained unmatched. CDR1 and CDR2 from the germline V gene are WNHNN and SYGVQD (reference sequence). This CDR3 comprises 14 residues. In DNA form, the CDR3 reads TGCGCCAGCAGTGTTGGGGACAGCTCCTACGAGCAGTACTTC. Protein: CASSVGDSSYEQYF.

The V and J genes are TRBV11-2 and TRBJ1-2, with a tentative D call TRBD1 (6 bases). V dropped 1 base and J dropped 7 bases, with 16 bases sitting between them. Germline loops: CDR1 SGHAT, CDR2 FQNNGV. The CDR3 length is 15 residues. CDR3 DNA sequence: TGTGCCAGCAGCTTAGTGGCTACAGGGATCGGTGGCTACACCTTC. It translates to CASSLVATGIGGYTF.

The chain employs TRBV7-8 and TRBJ1-2; 8 positions match TRBD1. The CDR3 length is 13 residues. Per the germline V gene, CDR1 is SGHVS and CDR2 is FQNEAQ. J was trimmed by 7 bases and V by 5 bases; bases with no gene match: 6. The CDR3: CASSTTGAFGYTF. The CDR3 bases are TGTGCCAGCAGCACGACAGGGGCCTTTGGCTACACCTTC.

This sequence joins TRBV19 and TRBJ1-5; D is possibly TRBD1 (5 bases). V gave up 9 bases and J gave up 5 bases, with 11 bases separating them. CDR3 size: 12 residues. Germline values: CDR1 LNHDA, CDR2 SQIVND (reference sequence). CDR3 sequence (DNA): TGTGCCAGCGGGGGACTACATCAGCCCCAGCATTTT. Its translation is CASGGLHQPQHF. The whole variable domain, remainder taken from reference TRBV19 and TRBJ1-5, is DGGITQSPKYLFRKEGQNVTLSCEQNLNHDAMYWYRQDPGQGLRLIYYSQIVNDFQKGDIAEGYSVSREKKESFPLTVTSAQKNPTAFYLCASGGLHQPQHFGDGTRLSIL.

This rearrangement joins TRBV19 to TRBJ1-4; weak D call: TRBD1 (5 bases). Germline V lookup: CDR1 LNHDA, CDR2 SQIVND (reference sequence). V was pared by 3 bases and J by 5 bases, with 10 bases between. The CDR3 extends over 14 amino acids. CDR3 bases: TGTGCCAGTAGTATGGGGCAGTGGAATGAAAAACTGTTTTTT. Encoded protein: CASSMGQWNEKLFF.

The chain uses TRBV18 and TRBJ2-7, with a weak D call TRBD1 (5 bases). Between the trimmed V and J ends, which lost 4 bases and 3 bases, there was a span of 10 bases. This CDR3 is 13 amino acids long. Germline-derived CDR1 and CDR2 are KGHSH and LQKENI. The CDR3 spells CASSLQDGYEQYF. CDR3 sequence (DNA): TGTGCCAGCTCACTACAGGACGGCTACGAGCAGTACTTC.

The chain has TRBV24-1 and TRBJ1-3; D possibly corresponds to TRBD1 (6 bases). The V and J ends lost 2 bases and 0 bases respectively, with 13 bases between them. This CDR3 has 17 amino acids. Per the germline V gene, CDR1 is KGHDR and CDR2 is SFDVKD. In DNA form, the CDR3 reads TGTGCCACCAGTGATTCCGCCCGGACAGTCTCTGGAAACACCATATATTTT. This sequence encodes CATSDSARTVSGNTIYF.